Below are 12 T cell receptor beta chains sequenced from a single sample in a study of post-analysis software for immune sequencing data. These receptors lack a known antigen. Unique molecular identifiers were built into the TCR beta cDNA libraries. MiXCR was run by TCRdb on the PCR reads, yielding one entry per CDR3 protein. The repertoire includes 600,000 to 700,000 distinct CDR3 sequences, around 60% of them detected once, and 10% to 12% sits in the top ten. Notes on the study in general: In patients, about 5 TRBV segments were more frequent than in controls, with TRBV5-6, TRBV5-1 and TRBV20-1 among them.

Specimen: blood. The receptor set was obtained from a girl aged 2 to 9 with multiple sclerosis.

The chain employs TRBV6-5 and TRBJ2-1; perhaps TRBD2 as D (6 bases). V lost 6 bases and J lost 9, with 15 bases in between. Germline V gives CDR1 MNHEY, CDR2 SVGAGI. The CDR3 spans 13 residues. The CDR3 loop reads CASSYGSGSEQFF. CDR3 nucleotide sequence: TGTGCCAGCAGCTACGGCTCCGGGAGTGAGCAGTTCTTC.

J is TRBJ1-4 and V is TRBV15; 7 bases match TRBD1. Per the germline V gene, CDR1 is LNHNV and CDR2 is YYDKDF (reference sequence). Trimming removed 2 bases from V and 7 bases from J; junction bases left unmatched: 10. The CDR3 contains 16 residues. CDR3 sequence: CATSRQGGVVSEKLFF. In DNA, the CDR3 is TGTGCCACCAGCAGACAGGGGGGAGTTGTGAGTGAAAAACTGTTTTTT.

This clonotype appeared once. The genes are TRBV7-2 and TRBJ2-4; 7 bases map to TRBD1. The better agreement between TRBJ2-5 and the DNA end casts doubt on the J call. CDR1 SGHTA and CDR2 FQGNSA come from the germline V gene. This CDR3 has 14 residues. The CDR3 protein is CASSSQGLRETQYF. CDR3 sequence (DNA): TGTGCCAGCAGCTCACAGGGGCTTAGGGAGACCCAGTACTTC.

The CDR3 DNA reads as TGTGCCAGCAGCCACCTACAGGGGGCCGGAAACACCATATATTTT. Translating it yields CASSHLQGAGNTIYF. The rearrangement uses TRBV3-1 and TRBJ1-3; 9 bases fit TRBD1. Germline V gene lookup returns CDR1 LGHDT and CDR2 YNNKEL (reference sequence). Germline trimming cut 3 bases from V and 4 bases from J; bases unmatched to any gene: 4. The CDR3 is 15 residues long.

V and J are TRBV20-1 and TRBJ2-5, with 8 bases that match TRBD1. Germline CDR1 is DFQATT and CDR2 is SNEGSKA (reference sequence). V lost 1 base to trimming and J lost 4 bases; unmatched junction nucleotides: 8. The CDR3 length is 15 residues. In DNA form, the CDR3 reads TGCAGTGCTAGAGGGTTTTCCGGACAGGGAGAGACCCAGTACTTC. Its protein is CSARGFSGQGETQYF.

This chain links TRBV6-5 with TRBJ2-7; TRBD2 agrees at 9 bases. V dropped 0 bases and J dropped 3; count of bases not matched to a gene: 6. Per the germline V gene, CDR1 is MNHEY and CDR2 is SVGAGI. The CDR3 has 16 amino acids. In DNA form, the CDR3 reads TGTGCCAGCAGTTACTCCCGGGGTAGCGGGAGCTACGAGCAGTACTTC. Its protein is CASSYSRGSGSYEQYF.

The V and J genes are TRBV2 and TRBJ2-4, with D tentatively TRBD2 (5 bases). The CDR3 runs 12 residues. The germline V gene has CDR1 SNHLY and CDR2 FYNNEI. V lost 7 bases and J 13 bases, leaving 17 bases between the germline ends. The CDR3 sequence: CASTRAGGEQYF. The CDR3 bases are TGTGCCAGCACTCGAGCTGGTGGGGAGCAGTACTTC.

The CDR3 loop reads CATSRDGFSNNEQFF. DNA of the CDR3: TGTGCCACCAGCAGAGATGGGTTCAGCAACAATGAGCAGTTCTTC. The gene calls are TRBV15 and TRBJ2-1; D gene uncertain. Germline CDR1 and CDR2: LNHNV and YYDKDF (reference sequence). V was cut by 0 bases and J by 5 bases, with 11 bases left in between. The CDR3 is 15 residues long.

The V gene is TRBV24-1, the J gene TRBJ2-5; the match to TRBD1 covers 8 bases. The assigned J gene may be wrong: the sequence end matches TRBJ2-7 better. The CDR3 is 15 amino acids. Germline assignment: CDR1 KGHDR and CDR2 SFDVKD. The DNA for the CDR3 is TGTGCCACCAGTGATCCAGGACAGGGTTGGGGCGAGCAGTACTTC. As protein: CATSDPGQGWGEQYF.

The J gene is TRBJ1-5, the V gene TRBV7-8; unclear D gene. Germline V gives CDR1 SGHVS, CDR2 FQNEAQ. Trimming pared 1 base from V and 0 bases from J, leaving 16 bases between. The CDR3 extends over 18 amino acids. CDR3 region: CASSLVSSWGGSNQPQHF. The DNA of the CDR3 is TGTGCCAGCAGCTTAGTCAGCAGCTGGGGTGGTAGCAATCAGCCCCAGCATTTT.

The V and J genes are TRBV20-1 and TRBJ1-5; D is ambiguous. This CDR3 is built from 12 residues. Per germline, CDR1 DFQATT and CDR2 SNEGSKA (reference sequence). V lost 3 bases and J lost 4, with 7 bases in between. CDR3 bases: TGCAGTGCTAGTAGCAGAAATCAGCCCCAGCATTTT. Amino acid sequence: CSASSRNQPQHF.

V is TRBV7-2 and J is TRBJ2-1; 8 bases align to TRBD1. This CDR3 has 15 amino acids. The trim removed 2 bases at V and 8 bases at J, leaving 8 bases unmatched. The V gene's germline CDR1 is SGHTA and CDR2 FQGNSA. CDR3 DNA: TGTGCCAGCAGCTTAAAGACAGGGGTTAGGGATGAGCAGTTCTTC. This translates into CASSLKTGVRDEQFF.